One and the same sample provided the 11 T cell receptor beta chains below, sequenced in a study of CD8 T cells in Susac syndrome. Roughly 0.5 to 1 ug RNA was reverse transcribed with random hexamers. TCRdb independently ran MiXCR on the immunoSEQ multiplex PCR reads; one entry per CDR3 protein. Of about 250,000 distinct CDR3 sequences listed, 93% were seen once; the top ten hold 0.07% to 0.09%. The sequenced sample was CD4+ T cells from PBMCs. These receptors were collected from a human donor with multiple sclerosis.

This clonotype was detected a few times. This chain joins TRBV28 and TRBJ1-1; D is perhaps TRBD1 (5 bases). Germline V CDR1 and CDR2: MDHEN, SYDVKM. Trimming pared 6 bases from V and 2 bases from J, leaving 13 bases between. The CDR3 covers 14 residues. The CDR3 nucleotides are TGTGCCAGCAGGGCCGGGACCTTAAACACTGAAGCTTTCTTT. It yields the protein CASRAGTLNTEAFF. Full variable domain (outside the CDR3, taken from reference TRBV28 and TRBJ1-1): DVKVTQSSRYLVKRTGEKVFLECVQDMDHENMFWYRQDPGLGLRLIYFSYDVKMKEKGDIPEGYSVSREKKERFSLILESASTNQTSMYLCASRAGTLNTEAFFGQGTRLTVV.

The CDR3 region has the DNA TGTGCCAGCAGTGAAGGTCGCTTAGATACGCAGTATTTT. Translation gives CASSEGRLDTQYF. This chain links TRBV2 with TRBJ2-3; D gene uncertain. From germline, CDR1 is SNHLY and CDR2 FYNNEI. The ends were cut back, 1 base at V and 5 bases at J, with 7 bases in the middle. The CDR3 loop spans 13 amino acids.

The rearrangement uses TRBV2 and TRBJ1-1; no firm D call. The V and J ends lost 6 bases and 3 bases respectively, with 8 bases between them. CDR3 length: 12 residues. In germline, CDR1 is SNHLY, CDR2 FYNNEI. The CDR3 loop reads CASSRWDTEAFF. The DNA of the CDR3 is TGTGCCAGCAGCAGGTGGGACACTGAAGCTTTCTTT.

DNA of the CDR3: TGTGCCAGCAGCCGGGGACAGCCGAACACTGAAGCTTTCTTT. Encoded protein: CASSRGQPNTEAFF. The chain has TRBV7-2 and TRBJ1-1; TRBD1 matches 7 bases. The CDR3 contains 14 residues. CDR1 and CDR2 from the germline V gene are SGHTA and FQGNSA. After removal of 5 bases from V and 1 base from J, the junction contained 4 bases not matched to a gene.

The table lists this clonotype with a count of one. V usage is TRBV15 and J usage is TRBJ1-5; D is unclear. Trimming shortened V by 4 bases and J by 1 base, and 11 bases separated the two germline ends. This CDR3 is 15 amino acids long. The germline gives CDR1 LNHNV, CDR2 YYDKDF (reference sequence). The CDR3 coding sequence is TGTGCCACCAGCACCGGGTCTGGGAGCAATCAGCCCCAGCATTTT. It translates to CATSTGSGSNQPQHF.

The gene calls are TRBV5-1 and TRBJ2-1; 7 bases map to TRBD1. The V segment lost 0 bases and the J segment 5 bases; nucleotides outside the gene matches: 5. CDR3 length: 15 amino acids. CDR1 SGHRS and CDR2 YFSETQ come from the germline V gene. The chain's CDR3 is CASSLETGHHNEQFF. CDR3 bases: TGCGCCAGCAGCTTGGAGACAGGGCACCACAATGAGCAGTTCTTC.

The V gene is TRBV30, the J gene TRBJ2-7; D is undetermined. The CDR3 runs to 11 residues. V was cut by 3 bases and J by 3 bases, with 6 bases left in between. Per the germline V gene, CDR1 is GTSNPN and CDR2 is SVGIG (reference sequence). The CDR3 region is CAWRTGYEQYF. CDR3 nucleotides: TGTGCCTGGAGGACGGGCTACGAGCAGTACTTC.

The CDR3 nucleotides are TGCGCCAGCAGGGCGACGGTAAGCTCCTACGAGCAGTACTTC. Protein product: CASRATVSSYEQYF. The chain combines TRBV4-1 with TRBJ2-7; D remains ambiguous. CDR3 length: 14 amino acids. CDR1 MGHRA and CDR2 YSYEKL come from the germline V gene. Trimming shortened V by 6 bases and J by 0 bases, and 12 bases separated the two germline ends.

The chain combines TRBV30 with TRBJ1-2; 9 nucleotides line up with TRBD1. Per germline, CDR1 GTSNPN and CDR2 SVGIG (reference sequence). Trimming at V came to 6 bases and at J to 4 bases, leaving 9 bases not matched to a gene. The CDR3 extends over 14 amino acids. The DNA for the CDR3 is TGTGCCTGCAGTCTGGGACAGGGCGTCTATGGCTACACCTTC. This gives the protein CACSLGQGVYGYTF. Full variable domain (outside the CDR3, taken from reference TRBV30 and TRBJ1-2): SQTIHQWPATLVQPVGSPLSLECTVEGTSNPNLYWYRQAAGRGLQLLFYSVGIGQISSEVPQNLSASRPQDRQFILSSKKLLLSDSGFYLCACSLGQGVYGYTFGSGTRLTVV.

CDR3 coding DNA: TGTGCCAGCCGGAGAGGGGGGGTGGATCAGCCCCAGCATTTT. Encoded protein: CASRRGGVDQPQHF. The chain joins TRBV2 to TRBJ1-5; possible D gene TRBD1, 6 bases. This CDR3 contains 14 residues. Trimming left V 8 bases short and J 5 bases short, with 16 bases between. The germline V gene has CDR1 SNHLY and CDR2 FYNNEI.

The J gene is TRBJ2-3, the V gene TRBV6-2 or TRBV6-3; D gene unclear. Germline CDR1 reads MNHEY; CDR2 reads SVGEGT. Trimming shortened V by 6 bases and J by 8 bases, and 15 bases separated the two germline ends. The CDR3 length is 13 residues. CDR3 DNA sequence: TGTGCCAGCAGCCACCCCCGTGCTGGTACGCAGTATTTT. It codes for CASSHPRAGTQYF.